The 8 T cell receptor beta chains given below trace back to one sample, sequenced in a study of T-cell memory formation after mild COVID-19. TCRdb re-called the 5' RACE reads with MiXCR, one entry per CDR3 protein. This table has some 410,000 distinct CDR3 sequences, about 22% appearing once. Sequencing input: PBMCs or a T cell subset sorted from them (not recorded which). All receptors derive from an adult woman who had mild COVID-19 (a few samples of this study predate the infection). Cell type and time point are not known.

V usage is TRBV27 and J usage is TRBJ2-7; 9 nucleotides agree with TRBD1. Trimming cost V 6 bases and J 6 bases; bases outside gene matches: 18. Germline values: CDR1 MNHEY, CDR2 SMNVEV (reference sequence). CDR3 length: 17 amino acids. The CDR3, as DNA: TGTGCCAGCAGATCGCAATCCGGGACAGGGATACTCCGCGAGCAGTACTTC. Its protein product is CASRSQSGTGILREQYF.

The rearrangement joins TRBV6-2 or TRBV6-3 to TRBJ2-1; 8 nucleotides line up with TRBD2. V dropped 7 bases and J dropped 7; count of bases not matched to a gene: 12. The CDR3 runs to 15 residues. Germline assignment: CDR1 MNHEY and CDR2 SVGEGT. As DNA, the CDR3 is TGTGCCAGCACCAGCCCACTAGCGGCTATAAATGAGCAGTTCTTC. It yields the protein CASTSPLAAINEQFF.

This clonotype was observed many times. The chain links TRBV7-9 to TRBJ2-3, with 7 bases fitting TRBD1. The CDR3 contains 14 residues. With 6 bases clipped from V and 2 bases from J, the junction kept 5 bases outside the gene matches. Per germline, CDR1 SEHNR and CDR2 FQNEAQ (reference sequence). The CDR3: CASRRDSHTDTQYF. The CDR3 DNA reads as TGTGCCAGCAGACGGGACAGCCACACAGATACGCAGTATTTT.

This clonotype showed up just a few times. In DNA, the CDR3 is TGTGCCAGCAGCCAAGAGGGCATTTATTCAGCCTCCAAAGAGCAGTTCTTC. Translated, it gives CASSQEGIYSASKEQFF. The chain links TRBV4-2 to TRBJ2-1; D not resolved. V was shortened by 0 bases and J by 10 bases, with 22 bases between the two germline ends. The CDR3 sequence is 17 residues long. Germline lookup yields CDR1 LGHNA and CDR2 YNFKEQ.

The J gene is TRBJ2-7, the V gene TRBV27; D is perhaps TRBD1 (5 bases). V lost 5 bases and J 2 bases, leaving 13 bases between the germline ends. There are 14 residues in the CDR3. The germline gives CDR1 MNHEY, CDR2 SMNVEV (reference sequence). The CDR3 DNA reads as TGTGCCAGCAGTGGCCACAGGCCCACCTACGAGCAGTACTTC. It specifies CASSGHRPTYEQYF.

This clonotype has at least ten counts. The genes are TRBV4-1 and TRBJ2-7; 12 nucleotides align to TRBD2. The length of the CDR3 is 14 residues. V lost 5 bases, J lost 4 bases, and 3 bases stayed unmatched. Germline lookup yields CDR1 MGHRA and CDR2 YSYEKL. The CDR3 nucleotides read TGCGCCAGCAGCAGACTAGCGGGGGATTACGAGCAGTACTTC. Residues: CASSRLAGDYEQYF.

There are a few counts of this clonotype. J is TRBJ2-5 and V is TRBV3-1, with TRBD1 matching 10 bases. Looked up from germline, CDR1 is LGHDT and CDR2 is YNNKEL (reference sequence). The length of the CDR3 is 16 residues. With 2 bases clipped from V and 3 bases from J, the junction kept 6 bases outside the gene matches. CDR3 sequence (DNA): TGTGCCAGCAGCCAACTCCCCGGGACAGGGGAAGAGACCCAGTACTTC. As protein: CASSQLPGTGEETQYF.

The chain has TRBV12-3 or TRBV12-4 and TRBJ1-2, with no clear D. V lost 7 bases and J lost 4, with 10 bases in between. This CDR3 contains 12 residues. CDR3 residues: CASTSDLYGYTF. CDR3 nucleotide sequence: TGTGCCAGCACTTCGGACCTCTATGGCTACACCTTC.